These 14 T cell receptor beta chains were sequenced from one sample in a study of control samples from healthy donors and cancer patients. Sequenced by immunoSEQ multiplex PCR; TCRdb stores in-frame clones only, minus some. The sample holds about 96,000 clones, approximately 93% seen once. Sequencing input: blood. The source of these receptors is a man younger than 35 in good health.

The chain carries TRBV29-1 and TRBJ2-1; TRBD1 matches 8 bases. The germline V gene has CDR1 SQVTM and CDR2 ANQGSEA. This CDR3 region has 19 residues. The ends lost 1 base at V and 3 bases at J; junction bases unmatched: 17. CDR3 in amino acids: CSVEGLSGEPGGYYNEQFF. CDR3 nucleotide sequence: TGCAGCGTTGAAGGTCTTTCGGGGGAGCCAGGGGGCTACTACAATGAGCAGTTCTTC.

This chain connects TRBV7-9 to TRBJ2-3, with no clear D. Looked up from germline, CDR1 is SEHNR and CDR2 is FQNEAQ (reference sequence). This CDR3 contains 12 residues. Trimming removed 1 base from V and 5 bases from J, with 4 bases in between. CDR3 sequence: CASSLEEDTQYF. In nucleotides, the CDR3 is TGTGCCAGCAGCTTAGAAGAAGATACGCAGTATTTT.

The chain carries TRBV2 and TRBJ1-1; TRBD1 is a possible D gene (5 bases). Germline CDR1 reads SNHLY; CDR2 reads FYNNEI. V was cut by 6 bases and J by 0 bases, with 11 bases left in between. The CDR3 covers 14 residues. CDR3 amino acids: CASRVQGLNTEAFF. DNA of the CDR3: TGTGCCAGCAGAGTTCAGGGCCTGAACACTGAAGCTTTCTTT.

The V call is TRBV7-3, the J call TRBJ2-1; D gene uncertain. From germline, CDR1 is SGHTA and CDR2 FQGTGA. Trimming shortened V by 1 base and J by 1 base, and 2 bases separated the two germline ends. CDR3 length: 13 amino acids. CDR3 coding DNA: TGTGCCAGCAGCTTAAATTCCTACAATGAGCAGTTCTTC. As protein: CASSLNSYNEQFF.

The V and J genes are TRBV6-5 and TRBJ1-5; 7 nucleotides agree with TRBD1. V lost 4 bases and J lost 3; bases outside the gene matches: 9. The CDR3 has 16 residues. CDR1 is MNHEY, CDR2 SVGAGI, per germline. The CDR3 bases are TGTGCCAGCAGTTTGACAGGGAATAGAAACAATCAGCCCCAGCATTTT. It codes for CASSLTGNRNNQPQHF.

The chain employs TRBV7-7 and TRBJ2-5; TRBD2 aligns across 7 bases. This CDR3 region has 15 residues. Looked up from germline, CDR1 is SSHAT and CDR2 is FNYEAQ (reference sequence). With V trimmed by 6 bases and J by 5 bases, 12 bases remained unmatched. The CDR3, as DNA: TGTGCCAGCAGTTCACTGACTAGCTCGGATGAGACCCAGTACTTC. It codes for CASSSLTSSDETQYF.

V gene TRBV11-2 combines with J gene TRBJ2-1; 11 bases are a match to TRBD2. CDR1 and CDR2 (germline): SGHAT, FQNNGV. This CDR3 has 16 amino acids. The J segment lost 8 bases and the V segment lost 3 bases, leaving 9 bases of the junction unmatched. The CDR3 region has the DNA TGTGCCAGCAGCTTCTTGCTAGCGGGAGGCCGTTATGAGCAGTTCTTC. The encoded protein is CASSFLLAGGRYEQFF.

The chain combines TRBV11-2 with TRBJ2-7, with TRBD1 matching 9 bases. This CDR3 region has 14 residues. The germline V gene has CDR1 SGHAT and CDR2 FQNNGV. Trimming at V came to 6 bases and at J to 3 bases, leaving 6 bases not matched to a gene. In nucleotides, the CDR3 is TGTGCCAGCAGTGACGGGACAGGGTTCTACGAGCAGTACTTC. This translates into CASSDGTGFYEQYF.

In DNA form, the CDR3 reads TGTGCCAGCAGTCAAACAGGGGGCCTTAACACTGAAGCTTTCTTT. Translated, it gives CASSQTGGLNTEAFF. The rearrangement joins TRBV11-2 to TRBJ1-1; TRBD1 agrees at 9 bases. The J segment lost 2 bases and the V segment lost 6 bases, leaving 7 bases of the junction unmatched. From germline, CDR1 is SGHAT and CDR2 FQNNGV. The CDR3 is 15 residues long.

This clone was seen just once. This chain uses TRBV3-1 (or the pseudogene TRBV3-2) with TRBJ2-7; D possibly corresponds to TRBD1 (6 bases). The V gene's germline CDR1 is LGHDT and CDR2 YNNKEL (reference sequence). The CDR3 covers 14 residues. The V gene lost 2 bases and the J gene lost 1 base, with 9 bases spanning the gap. CDR3 nucleotides: TGTGCCAGCAGCCAACGACAGGTTTCCTACGAGCAGTACTTC. It translates to CASSQRQVSYEQYF.

This rearrangement joins TRBV5-6 to TRBJ1-3; D uncertain. V was trimmed by 2 bases and J by 1 base, leaving 1 base between them. The V gene's germline CDR1 is SGHDT and CDR2 YYEEEE. This CDR3 region has 12 residues. The CDR3 region has the DNA TGTGCCAGCAGCTTATCTGGAAACACCATATATTTT. This translates into CASSLSGNTIYF.

This clone was seen more than once but under ten times. The J gene is TRBJ1-1, the V gene TRBV7-8, with D perhaps matching TRBD1 (5 bases). CDR1 SGHVS and CDR2 FQNEAQ come from the germline V gene. V lost 4 bases and J lost 5, with 14 bases in between. The CDR3 length is 14 residues. CDR3 in DNA: TGTGCCAGCAGCTCGAAGATGGGGGGTACTGAAGCTTTCTTT. Its protein product is CASSSKMGGTEAFF.

The DNA for the CDR3 is TGCGCCAGCAGCTTGGCCGCAGGGATGGGCACTGAAGCTTTCTTT. Translation: CASSLAAGMGTEAFF. This chain uses TRBV5-1 with TRBJ1-1, with D perhaps TRBD1 (5 bases). The germline gives CDR1 SGHRS, CDR2 YFSETQ. V was shortened by 0 bases and J by 4 bases, with 13 bases between the two germline ends. The CDR3 runs to 15 residues.

The chain couples TRBV9 to TRBJ2-1; perhaps TRBD1 as D (6 bases). The V gene lost 3 bases and the J gene lost 0 bases, with 13 bases spanning the gap. CDR1 is SGDLS and CDR2 is YYNGEE in the germline V gene. The CDR3 is 16 residues long. The CDR3 DNA reads TGTGCCAGCAGCGAGAGGGGGACGAGCTCCTACAATGAGCAGTTCTTC. Amino acid sequence: CASSERGTSSYNEQFF. Combining the CDR3 with reference TRBV9 and TRBJ2-1 gives the whole variable domain DSGVTQTPKHLITATGQRVTLRCSPRSGDLSVYWYQQSLDQGLQFLIQYYNGEERAKGNILERFSAQQFPDLHSELNLSSLELGDSALYFCASSERGTSSYNEQFFGPGTRLTVL.